The 18 T cell receptor beta chains in this list originate from one sample, sequenced in a study of T cell responses to AZD1222 COVID-19 vaccine listed by TCRdb under 2021. The library relied on the immunoSEQ multiplex PCR assay. This immuneACCESS table, as held by TCRdb, lists in-frame sequences with V and J called but not all clones. Of the missing ones, under half trace to an unresolved V gene in checked studies; the others have no known cause. The sample yields 100,000 to 150,000 clones; 80% to 90% were counted once. Jointly, the top ten make up roughly a quarter of the sample. Interpreted using the paper, the time point label stands for: about 28 days (+/-7) after the second vaccine dose. Sequenced material: peripheral blood, taken 28 days after the second AZD1222 dose. These receptors were collected from an adult who received the AZD1222 COVID-19 vaccine.

The CDR3 loop reads CASSEVRGQPGDYF. In DNA, the CDR3 is TGTGCCAGCAGTGAGGTCAGGGGCCAACCGGGTGATTACTTC. V gene TRBV2 combines with J gene TRBJ2-7, with D perhaps TRBD1 (6 bases). The germline V and J ends were trimmed by 3 bases and 13 bases, with 22 bases remaining between them. CDR3 length: 14 residues. Per germline, CDR1 SNHLY and CDR2 FYNNEI.

The rearrangement uses TRBV5-6 and TRBJ1-2, with TRBD1 identical over 10 bases. Germline trimming cut 6 bases from V and 5 bases from J; bases unmatched to any gene: 7. The CDR3 length is 14 residues. CDR1 and CDR2 from the germline V gene are SGHDT and YYEEEE. CDR3: CASITRDRGYGYTF. The CDR3 DNA reads as TGTGCCAGCATCACCCGGGACAGGGGATATGGCTACACCTTC.

V is TRBV12-3 or TRBV12-4 and J is TRBJ1-1; D is undetermined. V lost 0 bases and J lost 4, with 6 bases in between. The CDR3 has 13 amino acids. CDR3 bases: TGTGCCAGCAGTTTAGCAGGACGCACTGAAGCTTTCTTT. Translated: CASSLAGRTEAFF.

V gene TRBV14 combines with J gene TRBJ1-2; no definite D call. The CDR3 consists of 13 residues. CDR1 is SGHDN, CDR2 FVKESK, per germline. Trimming cost V 2 bases and J 7 bases, with 11 bases left between them. CDR3 DNA: TGTGCCAGCAGCCAAAGGGAGAGTGGTGGCTACACCTTC. It translates to CASSQRESGGYTF. The complete variable domain, with remaining parts taken from reference TRBV14 and TRBJ1-2, reads EAGVTQFPSHSVIEKGQTVTLRCDPISGHDNLYWYRRVMGKEIKFLLHFVKESKQDESGMPNNRFLAERTGGTYSTLKVQPAELEDSGVYFCASSQRESGGYTFGSGTRLTVV.

This sequence joins TRBV7-8 and TRBJ1-5, with D uncertain. Germline-derived CDR1 and CDR2 are SGHVS and FQNEAQ. V was cut by 2 bases and J by 0 bases, with 8 bases left in between. The CDR3 is 15 amino acids. CDR3 sequence: CASSLIGYSNQPQHF. CDR3 sequence (DNA): TGTGCCAGCAGCTTAATTGGCTATAGCAATCAGCCCCAGCATTTT.

The chain employs TRBV11-3 and TRBJ1-1; D might be TRBD1 (5 bases). The germline V and J ends were trimmed by 2 bases and 5 bases, with 9 bases remaining between them. Germline V gene data show CDR1 as SGHNT and CDR2 as YENEEA. The CDR3 has 13 residues. The CDR3 loop reads CASSLYRGTEAFF. In nucleotides, the CDR3 is TGTGCCAGCAGCTTATATAGGGGAACTGAAGCTTTCTTT.

This sequence joins TRBV27 and TRBJ2-7; D is possibly TRBD1 (5 bases). Germline CDR1 MNHEY, CDR2 SMNVEV (reference sequence). The V and J ends lost 3 bases and 7 bases respectively, with 16 bases between them. The CDR3 is 14 amino acids. The CDR3 reads CASSFAGQAKEQYF. The CDR3 bases are TGTGCCAGCAGTTTTGCAGGGCAGGCGAAGGAGCAGTACTTC.

The sample holds a few counts of this clone. CDR3 DNA: TGCGCCAGCACCGGGGACTCCAACTACGAGCAGTACTTC. The encoded protein is CASTGDSNYEQYF. This chain links TRBV5-1 with TRBJ2-7, with D maybe TRBD2 (6 bases). Germline CDR1 and CDR2: SGHRS and YFSETQ. With 6 bases removed from V and 3 bases from J, the gap between germline ends came to 13 bases. This CDR3 contains 13 residues.

This chain joins TRBV5-1 and TRBJ2-3; TRBD2 is a possible D gene (5 bases). V lost 4 bases to trimming and J lost 2 bases, with 11 bases between them. Germline V gives CDR1 SGHRS, CDR2 YFSETQ. There are 14 residues in the CDR3. CDR3 sequence: CASSASGSTDTQYF. The CDR3 bases are TGCGCCAGCAGCGCCTCGGGGTCCACAGATACGCAGTATTTT.

The rearrangement joins TRBV28 to TRBJ1-1; TRBD1 is a possible D gene (6 bases). The CDR3 contains 14 residues. Trimming shortened V by 6 bases and J by 9 bases, and 20 bases separated the two germline ends. CDR1 is MDHEN, CDR2 SYDVKM, per germline. CDR3 coding DNA: TGTGCCAGCAGCCCCCCTCCGGGGCAGGGGAAAGCTTTCTTT. It encodes CASSPPPGQGKAFF.

This clone is a singleton in its sample. The rearrangement joins TRBV9 to TRBJ2-7; 8 nucleotides agree with TRBD1. V shed 0 bases, J shed 0 bases, and the junction held 2 bases outside the gene matches. Germline V gene lookup returns CDR1 SGDLS and CDR2 YYNGEE. The CDR3 has 15 residues. The CDR3 DNA follows: TGTGCCAGCAGCGTAGAGGGGACAGGCTCCTACGAGCAGTACTTC. It translates to CASSVEGTGSYEQYF.

CDR3 sequence reads: CASSERLGATDTQYF. As DNA, the CDR3 is TGCGCCAGCAGTGAGCGGCTAGGGGCCACAGATACGCAGTATTTT. The chain recombines TRBV10-2 with TRBJ2-3, with TRBD1 as a possible D gene (5 bases). CDR1 is WSHSY, CDR2 SAAADI, per germline. Trimming removed 2 bases from V and 2 bases from J, with 11 bases in between. The CDR3 covers 15 residues.

This clone showed up just once. The chain recombines TRBV19 with TRBJ1-3; D is perhaps TRBD1 (6 bases). Germline V gives CDR1 LNHDA, CDR2 SQIVND (reference sequence). Trimming stripped 8 bases from V and 0 bases from J, with 14 bases between. This CDR3 is 15 amino acids long. The CDR3 sequence: CASGYRANSGNTIYF. CDR3 coding DNA: TGTGCCAGTGGATACAGGGCTAACTCTGGAAACACCATATATTTT. The whole variable domain, remainder taken from reference TRBV19 and TRBJ1-3, is DGGITQSPKYLFRKEGQNVTLSCEQNLNHDAMYWYRQDPGQGLRLIYYSQIVNDFQKGDIAEGYSVSREKKESFPLTVTSAQKNPTAFYLCASGYRANSGNTIYFGEGSWLTVV.

The genes are TRBV5-5 and TRBJ2-1, with TRBD2 matching over 7 bases. CDR1 and CDR2 (germline): SGHKS, YYEKEE (reference sequence). The CDR3 is made up of 14 amino acids. The J segment lost 7 bases and the V segment lost 4 bases, leaving 8 bases of the junction unmatched. CDR3 sequence: CASSPTGGFNEQFF. The DNA for the CDR3 is TGTGCCAGCAGCCCGACCGGGGGGTTTAATGAGCAGTTCTTC. The whole variable domain, filled in from reference TRBV5-5 and TRBJ2-1, reads DAGVTQSPTHLIKTRGQQVTLRCSPISGHKSVSWYQQVLGQGPQFIFQYYEKEERGRGNFPDRFSARQFPNYSSELNVNALLLGDSALYLCASSPTGGFNEQFFGPGTRLTVL.

The V and J genes are TRBV5-8 and TRBJ1-5; no clear D gene. The V and J ends lost 4 bases and 11 bases respectively, with 13 bases between them. The germline CDR1 and CDR2 sequences are SGHTS and YDEGEE. This CDR3 region has 12 residues. CDR3 DNA: TGTGCCAGCAGCGATTCAGTTTCCGCCCAGCATTTT. Protein: CASSDSVSAQHF.

This rearrangement joins TRBV4-3 to TRBJ2-1, with 9 nucleotides matching TRBD2. With V trimmed by 2 bases and J by 4 bases, 3 bases remained unmatched. The germline V gene encodes CDR1 LGHNA and CDR2 YSLEER. CDR3 length: 15 residues. This CDR3 is CASSQLAGSYNEQFF. CDR3 nucleotides: TGCGCCAGCAGCCAACTAGCGGGGTCGTACAATGAGCAGTTCTTC.

CDR3 nucleotides: TGTGCCAGCTCTCCCAAGACAGGGAGTAATTCACCCCTCCACTTT. Protein: CASSPKTGSNSPLHF. V is TRBV18 and J is TRBJ1-6; TRBD1 aligns across 7 bases. The CDR3 is made up of 15 amino acids. V lost 6 bases and J lost 6; bases outside the gene matches: 8. CDR1 and CDR2 from the germline V gene are KGHSH and LQKENI.

The CDR3 bases are TGTGCCAGCAGCCCGGGACAGGGAACCTACGAGCAGTACTTC. Its translation is CASSPGQGTYEQYF. The genes are TRBV9 and TRBJ2-7; 9 positions agree with TRBD1. CDR3 length equals 14 residues. Trimming removed 4 bases from V and 2 bases from J; junction bases left unmatched: 4. Germline V lookup: CDR1 SGDLS, CDR2 YYNGEE.